Only one count was recorded for the clone carrying this TCR beta chain. This sample is part of a study of OX40 agonist ivuxolimab in advanced cancers. Clones were read by immunoSEQ multiplex PCR, and TCRdb kept only the in-frame ones, dropping some. Altogether fewer than 75,000 clones are present, approximately 90% being singletons, with the ten largest covering 0.67%. Germline V gene sequence: CDR1 LNHDA, CDR2 SQIVND (reference sequence). The CDR3 is 14 residues long. Trimming shortened V by 6 bases and J by 1 base, and 12 bases separated the two germline ends. V is TRBV19 and J is TRBJ1-2, with unresolved D. Sequenced material: CD4+ or CD8+ T cells sorted from blood, taken in a trial of the OX40 agonist ivuxolimab. The receptor was isolated from an adult with an advanced solid tumor such as melanoma, head and neck, liver or kidney cancer. Written as DNA, the CDR3 is TGTGCCAGTAGCATTGCTAGACTTAACTATGGCTACACCTTC. Its translation: CASSIARLNYGYTF.